This T cell receptor (beta chain) emerged from a study of neoadjuvant anti-PD-1 for oral cavity cancer. Study background: Patients without progression got a fourth dose around day 43.

These newly diagnosed stage II-IVA oral cavity squamous cell carcinoma patients had no prior systemic or radiation treatment. For this clone: What it recognizes is unknown.

This CDR3 has 13 residues. Germline V gives CDR1 MGHDK, CDR2 SYGVNS. Trimming pared 0 bases from V and 8 bases from J, leaving 5 bases between. TCRdb's table, derived via immunoSEQ multiplex PCR, lists solely in-frame clones and lacks some. The sample records roughly 14,000 clones, about 65% being singletons. Points from the study as a whole: PBMC Gini-index clonality exceeded responders' in non-responders post-nivolumab. TCR analyses covered only a few patients per response group.

The sequencing here drew on PBMCs, taken before nivolumab (anti-PD-1) treatment. The origin of this receptor is a person aged 40-85 years with oral cavity squamous cell carcinoma. This chain uses TRBV25-1 with TRBJ1-6; unclear D gene. The CDR3 DNA is TGTGCCAGCAGTGAATATACCTATTCACCCCTCCACTTT. As protein: CASSEYTYSPLHF.